This T cell receptor beta chain was identified in a study of beta chain features in type 1 diabetes. Turning to the study itself: Age, gender, cell numbers and subset yield matched between patients and controls. Study-wide results and caveats: Moderate yet significant TCRB CDR3 shortening was seen in Type 1 diabetes patients in all four CD4+ subsets. Patients and controls would share equally any PCR tilt toward shorter templates.

Investigators reverse transcribed all isolated RNA, so they sequenced expressed TCRB transcripts. Repertoires were generated with immunoSEQ multiplex PCR, while TCRdb's copy carries only in-frame clones and drops some. The sample has over 650,000 clones; about 14% are singletons. The table lists this clone with a few counts. Its antigen remains unidentified. CDR1 SGDLS and CDR2 YYNGEE come from the germline V gene. The trim removed 2 bases at V and 4 bases at J, leaving 8 bases unmatched. The CDR3 covers 15 residues. All of the sorted populations showed purity greater than 98%. The chain carries TRBV9 and TRBJ1-2, with 7 nucleotides matching TRBD1. The sequence came from a man between 18 and 29 years old with type 1 diabetes. The sequenced sample consisted of naive CD4+ T cells from blood. The CDR3 reads CASSVSQGVIYGYTF. The CDR3 DNA reads as TGTGCCAGCAGCGTTAGCCAGGGGGTGATCTATGGCTACACCTTC.